Described below is a single T cell receptor (beta chain) sequence and its context. This clone was observed a single time. Its antigen remains unidentified. Base qualities are missing; no much larger clone stands one base away. The data were obtained in a study of OX40 agonist ivuxolimab in advanced cancers. Notes on the research overall: Ivuxolimab was a fully human IgG2 agonistic monoclonal antibody targeting the costimulatory receptor OX40 (CD134). Intravenous ivuxolimab was administered to patients every 2 weeks at six dose levels: 0.01, 0.1, 0.3, 1.5, 3 and 10 mg/kg. Of the approximately 50 patients in dose escalation, around 19 had hepatocellular carcinoma, about 15 had melanoma, 9 had renal cell carcinoma and 9 had head and neck cancer. In the dose-escalation cohort, approximately 80% of patients were male, and the mean age was approximately 60 years with a range of roughly 23 to 79. Patients were allowed to have had prior anti-PD-1, anti-PD-L1 or anti-CTLA-4 therapy, and approximately 40% of the dose-escalation patients had previously received checkpoint inhibitors. Partial responses occurred in three dose-escalation patients, of whom one had hepatocellular carcinoma and two had cutaneous melanoma. The point of sequencing TCRbeta in the periphery was to test whether ivuxolimab changed TCR sequence diversity and drove clonal T-cell expansion. The paper describes the monotherapy dose-escalation part (N ≈ 51 patients) of the phase I trial of ivuxolimab. Overall study outcomes, separate from this receptor: Low levels of normalized T-cell clonal expansion were also seen in some patients who did not respond. The antigen specificity of the peripheral T cells that underwent clonal expansion was not determined. Partial responders in the 0.1-3.0 mg/kg groups had among the lowest normalized peripheral clonal expansion, especially among CD8+ T cells. After ivuxolimab, CD8+ T cells had more expanded clones than CD4+ T cells on average. At doses of 0.1 to 3.0 mg/kg, clonal expansion of both CD4+ and CD8+ blood T cells was observed from baseline to week 6.

Patients with autoimmune disease history or receiving systemic immunosuppression were excluded from the trial. Peripheral blood for TCR sequencing was collected from all dose cohorts at baseline, on cycle 4 day 1, and on cycle 7 day 1. Samples were obtained from an open-label, multicenter, first-in-human phase I dose-escalation trial of ivuxolimab. Adults with locally advanced or metastatic head and neck squamous cell, hepatocellular, melanoma or renal cell carcinoma were enrolled in the trial. CD4+ and CD8+ T cells were sorted separately from peripheral blood before TCR sequencing. For sequencing of the TCRbeta CDR3 region, genomic DNA was extracted from the sorted cells. TCRbeta CDR3 regions were sequenced using the immunoSEQ Assay. TCRdb's version of the immuneACCESS table is confined to in-frame rearrangements and falls short of the full clone set. An unresolved V gene accounts for under half of the shortfall where checked; the remainder is of unknown origin. The sample includes tens of thousands of clones, with 70% to 90% observed a single time. The ten largest clones represent 50% of the sample.

From the germline V gene, CDR1 is SGHNT and CDR2 is YENEEA. The CDR3 measures 14 amino acids from cysteine to phenylalanine. The CDR3 DNA has 42 bases and is translated from base 1. Deletion took 10 bases off V and 0 bases off J, with a span of 15 bases between the germline ends. This sequence uses TRBV11-3 and TRBJ1-1; TRBD1 is a possible D gene, resting on 5 matching bases. Sequenced here: CD4+ or CD8+ T cells sorted from blood, sampled in a trial of the OX40 agonist ivuxolimab. The TCR sequence derives from an adult with an advanced solid tumor such as melanoma, head and neck, liver or kidney cancer. At the DNA level, the sequence is TGTGCCACTCCCCCCGCAGGGATGAACACTGAAGCTTTCTTT. This codes for CATPPAGMNTEAFF.